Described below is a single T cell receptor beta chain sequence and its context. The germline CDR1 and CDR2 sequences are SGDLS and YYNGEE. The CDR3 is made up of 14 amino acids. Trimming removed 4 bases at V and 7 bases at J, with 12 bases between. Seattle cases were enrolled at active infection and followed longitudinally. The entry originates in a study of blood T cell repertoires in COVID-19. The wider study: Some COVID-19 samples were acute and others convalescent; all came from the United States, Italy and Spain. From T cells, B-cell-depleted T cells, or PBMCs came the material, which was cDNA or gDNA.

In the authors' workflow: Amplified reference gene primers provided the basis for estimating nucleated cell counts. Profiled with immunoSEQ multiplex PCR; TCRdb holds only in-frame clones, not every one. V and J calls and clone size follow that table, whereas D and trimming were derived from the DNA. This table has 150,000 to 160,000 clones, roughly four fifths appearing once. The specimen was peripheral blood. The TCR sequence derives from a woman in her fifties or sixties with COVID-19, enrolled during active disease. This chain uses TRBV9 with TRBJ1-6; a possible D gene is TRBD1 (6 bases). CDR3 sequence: CASSPPGENSPLHF. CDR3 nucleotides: TGTGCCAGCAGCCCCCCAGGGGAGAATTCACCCCTCCACTTT.